The 28 T cell receptor beta chains below come from one sample, sequenced in a study of CD8+CD57+ T cells in acquired aplastic anemia. TCR beta VDJ and CDR3 were profiled, and genomic DNA was the template. TCRdb reprocessed the reads via MiXCR and lists one record per CDR3 protein. The repertoire has roughly 130,000 distinct CDR3 sequences, 40% to 60% of them found once; the top ten carry 2.5% to 3%. The sequenced sample was sorted CD4+, CD8+, or CD8+CD57+ T cells (not recorded which) from PBMCs. Source of these receptors: a human donor in good health, serving as a control.

V usage is TRBV12-3 or TRBV12-4 and J usage is TRBJ2-7; D may be TRBD2 (5 bases). The CDR3 is 14 residues long. The ends were cut back, 4 bases at V and 3 bases at J, with 13 bases in the middle. In DNA form, the CDR3 reads TGTGCCAGCAGTTACTCGCGGGTGGGCTACGAGCAGTACTTC. Translated: CASSYSRVGYEQYF.

V gene TRBV6-2 or TRBV6-3 combines with J gene TRBJ2-1; D not resolved. Germline V gene data show CDR1 as MNHEY and CDR2 as SVGEGT. The CDR3 has 17 residues. Trimming removed 2 bases at V and 0 bases at J, with 14 bases between. The CDR3: CASSYPYLFSSYNEQFF. The CDR3 DNA follows: TGTGCCAGCAGTTACCCTTACCTCTTTAGCTCCTACAATGAGCAGTTCTTC.

The chain couples TRBV25-1 to TRBJ1-2; D is perhaps TRBD1 (6 bases). The V gene lost 8 bases and the J gene lost 8 bases, with 21 bases spanning the gap. CDR3 length equals 14 residues. CDR1 is MGHDK and CDR2 is SYGVNS in the germline V gene. CDR3 DNA: TGTGCCAGCGGTCCTCTTACAGGGACTGAGGGCTACACCTTC. This codes for CASGPLTGTEGYTF.

In its sample, this clonotype was seen many times. The chain recombines TRBV12-3 or TRBV12-4 with TRBJ1-2, with D hard to call. CDR3 length: 14 residues. The germline V and J ends were trimmed by 7 bases and 0 bases, with 12 bases remaining between them. CDR3 amino acids: CASILNGANYGYTF. In DNA, the CDR3 is TGTGCCAGCATCTTGAACGGAGCTAACTATGGCTACACCTTC.

The chain joins TRBV7-9 to TRBJ2-5; 12 positions agree with TRBD2. CDR3 length: 16 residues. Germline V gene data show CDR1 as SEHNR and CDR2 as FQNEAQ (reference sequence). Trimming took 2 bases from V and 5 from J; bases not matched to a gene: 6. CDR3 DNA: TGTGCCAGCAGCTTACTAGCGGGGGGGCCGAGGGAGACCCAGTACTTC. Translated: CASSLLAGGPRETQYF.

This clonotype has just a few counts. In DNA form, the CDR3 reads TGTGCCAGCAGGGACAGGGGGGATTCACCCCTCCACTTT. It translates to CASRDRGDSPLHF. The V gene is TRBV25-1, the J gene TRBJ1-6; 10 bases fit TRBD1. The CDR3 spans 13 residues. Trimming took 6 bases from V and 8 from J; bases not matched to a gene: 1. Per germline, CDR1 MGHDK and CDR2 SYGVNS.

Comment on this clonotype: One end of the junction does not line up with germline, which may come from a read error. The chain joins TRBV20-1 to TRBJ2-5, with TRBD2 matching 7 bases. CDR1 and CDR2 (germline): DFQATT, SNEGSKA (reference sequence). The CDR3 spans 13 residues. Written as DNA, the CDR3 is TGCGGTGCTCAGACGACTAGCCGGGAGACCCAGTACTTC. As protein: CGAQTTSRETQYF.

This clonotype appeared many times. CDR3 loop: CASSQDPPGQVYQETQYF. The CDR3 DNA follows: TGCGCCAGCAGCCAAGATCCCCCGGGACAGGTGTACCAAGAGACCCAGTACTTC. V is TRBV4-3 and J is TRBJ2-5; 8 nucleotides line up with TRBD1. The V and J ends lost 0 bases and 0 bases, in that order; junction bases with no gene match: 9. The length of the CDR3 is 18 residues. Germline V gene sequence: CDR1 LGHNA, CDR2 YSLEER.

V gene TRBV10-1 combines with J gene TRBJ2-2; 7 nucleotides match TRBD1. The germline gives CDR1 WNHNN, CDR2 SYGVQD (reference sequence). After removal of 5 bases from V and 0 bases from J, the junction contained 21 bases not matched to a gene. The CDR3 covers 21 residues. The CDR3 region is CASSKALPDRVTLSNTGELFF. The CDR3 coding sequence is TGCGCCAGCAGTAAGGCCCTCCCTGACAGGGTGACCCTCTCGAACACCGGGGAGCTGTTTTTT.

V usage is TRBV20-1 and J usage is TRBJ2-1; no clear D. Germline values: CDR1 DFQATT, CDR2 SNEGSKA (reference sequence). The CDR3 consists of 11 residues. Trimming shortened V by 3 bases and J by 6 bases, and 6 bases separated the two germline ends. CDR3 protein: CSARGGNEQFF. The CDR3, as DNA: TGCAGTGCTAGGGGCGGCAATGAGCAGTTCTTC.

This clonotype appeared a few times. The chain is built from TRBV20-1 and TRBJ1-2; D unresolved. The V end was cut by 5 bases, the J end by 0 bases, with 10 bases between. There are 13 residues in the CDR3. Germline assignment: CDR1 DFQATT and CDR2 SNEGSKA (reference sequence). CDR3 residues: CSALREANYGYTF. For the CDR3, the DNA is TGCAGTGCTTTAAGGGAAGCTAACTATGGCTACACCTTC.

The J gene is TRBJ1-6, the V gene TRBV10-3, with D hard to call. The germline V gene encodes CDR1 ENHRY and CDR2 SYGVKD. V lost 3 bases, J lost 9 bases, and 15 bases lay in between. The CDR3 contains 15 residues. The CDR3 DNA reads TGTGCCATCAGTGACGGTGTCGGGATTGGTTCACCCCTCCACTTT. It specifies CAISDGVGIGSPLHF.

At least ten counts were recorded for this clonotype. V gene TRBV4-3 combines with J gene TRBJ1-1; tentative D call: TRBD1 (5 bases). The CDR3 runs to 15 residues. The germline V gene encodes CDR1 LGHNA and CDR2 YSLEER. V lost 0 bases and J lost 8, with 16 bases in between. This chain's CDR3 is CASSQEGAGTREAFF. The CDR3 nucleotides read TGCGCCAGCAGCCAAGAGGGCGCAGGGACGAGAGAAGCTTTCTTT.

This clonotype was picked up many times. The rearrangement joins TRBV5-6 to TRBJ1-2; D may be TRBD1 (6 bases). The CDR3 contains 14 residues. V lost 4 bases and J 4 bases, leaving 14 bases between the germline ends. Per the germline V gene, CDR1 is SGHDT and CDR2 is YYEEEE. CDR3 bases: TGTGCCAGCAGCCTAAGGGGGGGCTCCTATGGCTACACCTTC. It encodes CASSLRGGSYGYTF.

The chain uses TRBV19 and TRBJ2-1, with unresolved D. Germline V gene data show CDR1 as LNHDA and CDR2 as SQIVND (reference sequence). V lost 1 base and J lost 1, with 2 bases in between. The CDR3 length is 13 residues. The CDR3: CASSIGSYNEQFF. CDR3 sequence (DNA): TGTGCCAGTAGTATAGGTTCCTACAATGAGCAGTTCTTC.

This clonotype came up once. The gene calls are TRBV10-3 and TRBJ1-2; no reliable D call. Germline V gives CDR1 ENHRY, CDR2 SYGVKD. The CDR3 loop spans 14 amino acids. The V and J ends lost 3 bases and 0 bases respectively, with 8 bases between them. CDR3 sequence: CAISDISSNYGYTF. The CDR3, as DNA: TGTGCCATCAGTGATATCAGCTCTAACTATGGCTACACCTTC.

As concerns this clonotype: This clone may be a read error of a much larger clone one base away. This chain uses TRBV7-2 with TRBJ1-1, with 7 bases that match TRBD1. The CDR3 spans 15 residues. Germline CDR1 SGHTA, CDR2 FQGNSA. In nucleotides, the CDR3 is TGTGCCGGCAGCCGCCGACAGGGCAGTAACACTGAAGCTTTCTTT. It yields the protein CAGSRRQGSNTEAFF.

The V call is TRBV29-1, the J call TRBJ2-3; possibly TRBD2 for D (5 bases). Germline values: CDR1 SQVTM, CDR2 ANQGSEA. The V end was cut by 3 bases, the J end by 5 bases, with 6 bases between. This CDR3 has 11 amino acids. CDR3 bases: TGCAGCGTTGATCGGGGAGATACGCAGTATTTT. Its translation is CSVDRGDTQYF.

V is TRBV7-2 and J is TRBJ2-3, with TRBD2 identical over 12 bases. This CDR3 spans 18 amino acids. Germline V lookup: CDR1 SGHTA, CDR2 FQGNSA. V was clipped by 2 bases and J by 4 bases; unmatched bases: 10. The DNA for the CDR3 is TGTGCCAGCAGCTTACCTCTAGCGGGGGGGCGTAGCGCAGATACGCAGTATTTT. This encodes CASSLPLAGGRSADTQYF. Complete variable domain (other parts from reference TRBV7-2 and TRBJ2-3): GAGVSQSPSNKVTEKGKDVELRCDPISGHTALYWYRQSLGQGLEFLIYFQGNSAPDKSGLPSDRFSAERTGGSVSTLTIQRTQQEDSAVYLCASSLPLAGGRSADTQYFGPGTRLTVL.

About this clonotype: A clone one base away is much larger, so this may be a read error. As the CDR3 is not closed by the conserved phenylalanine or tryptophan, this likely results from a read error. V and J are TRBV3-1 and TRBJ1-5, with D uncertain. Germline CDR1 reads LGHDT; CDR2 reads YNNKEL (reference sequence). The CDR3 is 17 residues long. The V end lost 0 bases, the J end lost 3 bases, and 15 bases lay between the germline ends. CDR3 sequence reads: CASSQESIGVSNQPQHL. In nucleotides, the CDR3 is TGTGCCAGCAGCCAAGAGTCCATTGGGGTCTCCAATCAGCCCCAGCATCTT.

In this sample, this clonotype turned up many times. The gene calls are TRBV20-1 and TRBJ1-5, with no clear D. Germline loops: CDR1 DFQATT, CDR2 SNEGSKA (reference sequence). The CDR3 has 13 amino acids. Trimming took 7 bases from V and 5 from J, leaving 15 bases between them. The CDR3 region is CSGVAGVDQPQHF. For the CDR3, the DNA is TGCAGTGGGGTGGCCGGGGTGGATCAGCCCCAGCATTTT.

There are a few counts of this clonotype. This chain connects TRBV6-5 to TRBJ1-2, with 7 bases that match TRBD1. CDR3 size: 16 residues. The junction had 11 bases not matched to a gene; V was cut back by 3 bases and J by 4 bases. CDR1 is MNHEY, CDR2 SVGAGI, per germline. This CDR3 is CASSYPPPGQSYGYTF. In DNA, the CDR3 is TGTGCCAGCAGTTATCCTCCGCCGGGACAGAGCTATGGCTACACCTTC.

There are many counts of this clonotype. This rearrangement joins TRBV7-2 to TRBJ2-5; tentatively, D is TRBD2 (5 bases). The CDR3 is 15 residues long. Germline V lookup: CDR1 SGHTA, CDR2 FQGNSA. The V and J ends lost 1 base and 3 bases respectively, with 12 bases between them. The DNA for the CDR3 is TGTGCCAGCAGCTTAGTGAGGGTTACGAAAGAGACCCAGTACTTC. Protein sequence: CASSLVRVTKETQYF.

V is TRBV20-1 and J is TRBJ1-1; D not certain. CDR1 and CDR2 (germline): DFQATT, SNEGSKA (reference sequence). Deletions cut 5 bases from V and 0 bases from J, with 13 bases between. This CDR3 is 14 amino acids long. CDR3 DNA: TGCAGTGCTGCTTACGGCGGGATGAACACTGAAGCTTTCTTT. It is translated as CSAAYGGMNTEAFF.

This chain connects TRBV12-3 or TRBV12-4 to TRBJ1-2, with D unclear. V was cut by 5 bases and J by 4 bases, with 8 bases left in between. This CDR3 region has 12 residues. The CDR3 DNA sequence: TGTGCCAGCAGTGACTCTGGCTATGGCTACACCTTC. Protein product: CASSDSGYGYTF.

The chain uses TRBV15 and TRBJ2-1; possible D gene TRBD2, 5 bases. The CDR3 spans 14 residues. V shed 3 bases and J shed 9 bases, with 15 bases lying between them. The germline V gene has CDR1 LNHNV and CDR2 YYDKDF (reference sequence). CDR3 residues: CATSSAQRGPEQFF. In nucleotides, the CDR3 is TGTGCCACCAGCAGTGCCCAGCGAGGGCCTGAGCAGTTCTTC.

The chain has TRBV29-1 and TRBJ1-1; D perhaps matches TRBD1 (5 bases). From germline, CDR1 is SQVTM and CDR2 ANQGSEA. The CDR3 runs 14 residues. Between the trimmed V and J ends, which lost 0 bases and 1 base, there was a span of 9 bases. CDR3 loop: CSVEDGTGNTEAFF. CDR3 DNA sequence: TGCAGCGTTGAAGATGGCACAGGGAACACTGAAGCTTTCTTT. The full variable domain, completed using reference TRBV29-1 and TRBJ1-1, is SAVISQKPSRDICQRGTSLTIQCQVDSQVTMMFWYRQQPGQSLTLIATANQGSEATYESGFVIDKFPISRPNLTFSTLTVSNMSPEDSSIYLCSVEDGTGNTEAFFGQGTRLTVV.

Ten or more counts support this clonotype. This chain links TRBV11-1 with TRBJ1-6; 9 bases agree with TRBD1. Germline lookup yields CDR1 SGHAT and CDR2 FQDESV (reference sequence). CDR3 length equals 17 residues. V lost 5 bases, J lost 5 bases, and 10 bases stayed unmatched. CDR3 sequence reads: CASSPKTGGTNNSPLHF. In DNA form, the CDR3 reads TGTGCCAGCAGCCCAAAGACAGGGGGGACAAATAATTCACCCCTCCACTTT.